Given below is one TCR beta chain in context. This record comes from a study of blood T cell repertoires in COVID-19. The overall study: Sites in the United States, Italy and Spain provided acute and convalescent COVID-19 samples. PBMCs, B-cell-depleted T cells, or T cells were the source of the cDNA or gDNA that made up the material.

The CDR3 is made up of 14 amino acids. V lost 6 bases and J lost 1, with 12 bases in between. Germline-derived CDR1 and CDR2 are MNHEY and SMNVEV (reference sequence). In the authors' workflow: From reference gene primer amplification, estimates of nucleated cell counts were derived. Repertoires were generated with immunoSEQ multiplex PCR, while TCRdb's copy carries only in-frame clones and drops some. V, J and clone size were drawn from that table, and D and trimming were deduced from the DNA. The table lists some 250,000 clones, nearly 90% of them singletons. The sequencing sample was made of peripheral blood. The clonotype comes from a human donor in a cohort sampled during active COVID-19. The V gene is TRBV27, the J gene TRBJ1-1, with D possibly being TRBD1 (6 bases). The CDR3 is CASSHGQTNTEAFF. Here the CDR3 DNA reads TGTGCCAGCAGCCACGGACAGACGAACACTGAAGCTTTCTTT.